This T cell receptor beta chain was identified in a study of monozygotic twins with inflammatory bowel disease. Using the 5' RACE reads, TCRdb records one entry per CDR3 protein without DNA. The repertoire table contains roughly 330,000 distinct CDR3 sequences. Germline assignment: CDR1 SGHTA and CDR2 FQGNSA. The CDR3 extends over 15 amino acids. Sequencing was performed on blood. V and J are TRBV7-2 and TRBJ2-1. This sequence was found in a human donor with ulcerative colitis or Crohn's disease, or a healthy co-twin of an affected twin (not recorded which). This CDR3 is CASSSWGPLRNEQFF. Filled out from reference TRBV7-2 and TRBJ2-1, the complete variable domain reads GAGVSQSPSNKVTEKGKDVELRCDPISGHTALYWYRQSLGQGLEFLIYFQGNSAPDKSGLPSDRFSAERTGGSVSTLTIQRTQQEDSAVYLCASSSWGPLRNEQFFGPGTRLTVL.